This T cell receptor (beta chain) was identified during a study of T cells after yellow fever vaccination. Study conclusions and caveats: The secondary response peaked faster, at day 5 versus 15, but was weaker. A minor fraction of clonotypes spanned both CD4 and CD8 compartments.

The CDR3 is 13 residues long. Trimming cost V 5 bases and J 4 bases; bases outside gene matches: 3. A few counts support this clonotype. Its target is not known. 5'RACE template switching produced TCR cDNA carrying a universal primer site and UMIs. A single record per CDR3 protein comes from TCRdb applying MiXCR to the 5' RACE reads. The table includes 250,000 to 400,000 distinct CDR3 sequences, about 4% detected once. The sequence was collected from a young man who received the YFV17D yellow fever vaccine. This specimen consisted of PBMCs, obtained 5 days after the yellow fever booster vaccination. The V gene is TRBV12-3 or TRBV12-4, the J gene TRBJ2-5; TRBD2 agrees at 8 bases. The CDR3 region is CASSTSGGETQYF. The CDR3 nucleotides are TGTGCCAGCAGTACGAGCGGGGGAGAGACCCAGTACTTC.